Listed below are T cell receptor beta chains from one sample, sequenced in a study of shared clonotypes between healthy human individuals. The data were produced by immunoSEQ multiplex PCR, yet TCRdb's version contains in-frame clones alone and is incomplete. The sample includes 600,000 to 750,000 clones, 90% seen only once; the top ten take 30% to 40%. Specimen: memory CD8+ T cells from PBMCs. The receptors derive from a young man in good health. Some clones in this sample may be carry-over from other donors' samples. CDR3s include the opening cysteine and the closing phenylalanine or tryptophan. The D gene is left open where the match is weak. Only some rows state a clone size, as once, few, many or a class for expanded clones.

TRBJ1-3 TRBV4-1 . . TGCGCCAGCAGCCAAGTTCCCGGACGGACCTCTGGAAACACCATATATTTT CASSQVPGRTSGNTIYF
TRBJ1-5 TRBV10-3 once . TGTGCCATCAGTGAGAAAGATTATAGCAATCAGCCCCAGCATTTT CAISEKDYSNQPQHF
TRBJ1-1 TRBV29-1 . TRBD1 TGCAGCGTGTCCGGGACAGGGGGAATAGCTTTCTTT CSVSGTGGIAFF
TRBJ2-2 TRBV6-4 . TRBD2 TGTGCCAGCAGTCTTGCTAGCGGGAACACCGGGGAGCTGTTTTTT CASSLASGNTGELFF
TRBJ2-3 TRBV7-9 . . TGTGCCAGCAGCTTGGGCACAGATACGCAGTATTTT CASSLGTDTQYF
TRBJ1-3 TRBV27 . . TGTGCCAGCGGGATCGTAGGCCCCCGGATGAACACCATATATTTT CASGIVGPRMNTIYF
TRBJ2-5 TRBV7-9 . . TGTGCCAGCAGCACCGGGACACCCACTATAGACAGAGGGACCCAGTACTTC CASSTGTPTIDRGTQYF
TRBJ2-7 TRBV19 . TRBD1 TGTGCCAGTAGTCTCCGGGACAGCTCCTACGAGCAGTACTTC CASSLRDSSYEQYF
TRBJ1-2 TRBV15 few . TGTGCCACCAGCAGCCGGGACGACTATGGCTACACCTTC CATSSRDDYGYTF
TRBJ2-1 TRBV29-1 . TRBD2 TGCAGCGCCCTGTCTACAGCGGGAGTAACAAATGAGCAGTTCTTC CSALSTAGVTNEQFF
TRBJ1-1 TRBV12-5 . TRBD1 TGTGCTAGTGGTTTGGACAGGGGCTGGGTGAACACTGAAGCTTTCTTT CASGLDRGWVNTEAFF
TRBJ2-7 TRBV27 once . TGTGCCAGCAGTTTCAAGGGATCGGACTACGAGCAGTACTTC CASSFKGSDYEQYF
TRBJ2-7 TRBV28 . . TGTGCCAGCAGCGAGACAGGACTCTCCTACGAGCAGTACTTC CASSETGLSYEQYF
TRBJ2-3 TRBV15 . . TGTGCCACCAAAGGCGTTAGCACAGATACGCAGTATTTT CATKGVSTDTQYF
TRBJ2-7 TRBV5-1 . . TGCGCCACCCCGAACGAGCAGTACTTC CATPNEQYF
TRBJ2-7 TRBV27 . . TGTGCCAGCAGTTTATCGAGGAGGGGGGCCTCCTACGAGCAGTACTTC CASSLSRRGASYEQYF
TRBJ2-5 TRBV7-2 . . TGTGCCAGCACCCCCGCCGGGGGGCGCCAAGAGACCCAGTACTTC CASTPAGGRQETQYF
TRBJ2-7 TRBV27 . . TGTGCCAGCAGTTCCCCCCAAGGGCACGAGCAGTACTTC CASSSPQGHEQYF
TRBJ2-1 TRBV10-3 . . TGTGCCATCAGTGAACTTGCGGGGAAAAACAATGAGCAGTTCTTC CAISELAGKNNEQFF
TRBJ1-1 TRBV2 . . TGTGCCAGCAGGGGGGAAGGGGGCACTGAAGCTTTCTTT CASRGEGGTEAFF
TRBJ2-5 TRBV7-9 . . TGTGCCAGCAGGGGGGGGCCGGAGACCCAGTACTTC CASRGGPETQYF
TRBJ2-7 TRBV11-2 once . TGTGCCAGCAGCTTAGACGGGGAGCAGTACTTC CASSLDGEQYF
TRBJ1-4 TRBV4-1 . . TGCGCCAGCAGCCTAGTACTCAAGGACCGGGTCGGAAAACTGTTTTTT CASSLVLKDRVGKLFF
TRBJ2-1 TRBV6-5 . TRBD2 TGTGCCAGCAGTTACTCTACTAGCGGTTACAATGAGCAGTTCTTC CASSYSTSGYNEQFF
TRBJ2-7 TRBV10-3 . TRBD2 TGTGCCATCAGTGCCCTAGCGGGAGGGTACGACGAGCAGTACTTC CAISALAGGYDEQYF
TRBJ2-7 TRBV21-1 . . TGTGCCAGCAGCAGGATGGACACGACGAAAAACTACGAGCAGTACTTC CASSRMDTTKNYEQYF
TRBJ1-6 TRBV6-1 . . TGTGCCAGCAGTGAAGTGTTAGGACTTTGGCCCAATTCACCCCTCCACTTT CASSEVLGLWPNSPLHF
TRBJ1-1 TRBV4-2 . . TGTGCCAGCAGCCAAGAAACGGTGATGGAGAACACTGAAGCTTTCTTT CASSQETVMENTEAFF
TRBJ2-7 TRBV28 . TRBD2 TGTGCCAGCACCCAACGGGGGGGTGGCTACGAGCAGTACTTC CASTQRGGGYEQYF
TRBJ2-3 TRBV14 . TRBD2 TGTGCCAGCAGCCAGACGACTAGCGGGGGCACAGATACGCAGTATTTT CASSQTTSGGTDTQYF
TRBJ2-5 TRBV11-1 . . TGTGCCAGCAGCTACGGAGTCCGAGGGGAGACCCAGTACTTC CASSYGVRGETQYF
TRBJ1-3 TRBV5-1 . . TGCGCCAGCAGCTTGAGAGGGTTTGGGGCCTCTGGAAACACCATATATTTT CASSLRGFGASGNTIYF
TRBJ1-2 TRBV7-9 . . TGTGCCAGCAGCCGCAGGGGACGCAGAGGGGGCTACACCTTC CASSRRGRRGGYTF
TRBJ2-2 TRBV28 . . TGTGCCAGCAGTTATCTTACCGGGGAGCTGTTTTTT CASSYLTGELFF
TRBJ1-5 TRBV6-6 . . TGTGCCAGCAGTTACATCGGCAATCAGCCCCAGCATTTT CASSYIGNQPQHF
TRBJ2-7 TRBV6-6 many . TGTGCCAGCAGTGGGGAGGACTACGAGCAGTACTTC CASSGEDYEQYF
TRBJ2-1 TRBV9 . . TGTGCCAGCAGCGTAGGGGACGGCTATCTGAAGCAGTTCTTC CASSVGDGYLKQFF
TRBJ1-1 TRBV6-4 . . TGTGCCAGCAGGGGGGACATCATTAGCACTGAAGCTTTCTTT CASRGDIISTEAFF
TRBJ2-7 TRBV28 . . TGTGCCAGCAGCCGCAGTGGAAGCTCCTACGAGCAGTACTTC CASSRSGSSYEQYF
TRBJ1-1 TRBV29-1 . . TGCAGCGTTCAGGGTATGAACACTGAAGCTTTCTTT CSVQGMNTEAFF
TRBJ2-7 TRBV5-6 . . TGTGCCAGCAGCCCTAATCCTAGCGCGGCCTACGAGCAGTACTTC CASSPNPSAAYEQYF
TRBJ2-1 TRBV7-6 . TRBD2 TGTGCCAGCGGGCTAGCGGGAGGTCGCGGCTACAATGAGCAGTTCTTC CASGLAGGRGYNEQFF